The present entry profiles one TCR beta chain with its context. Its antigen specificity is not known. Per-base quality was not reported, and no clone a single base away is much larger than it. The library was generated by RT-PCR. Sequencing used an Illumina HiSeq 2500. TCRdb reworked the public reads: Q25 trimming with fastp, MiXCR clone assembly, productive beta chains retained. Here each entry gathers all rows of one CDR3 protein and keeps the most common genes and DNA. This sample holds some 600,000 distinct CDR3 sequences; about 15% were observed only once. The ten biggest clones cover 7.5% to 8% of the sample. The entry originates in a study of response to subunit inactivated influenza vaccine (dated by TCRdb to about 2018). Study-level background: To follow how T cells responded to a trivalent subunit inactivated influenza vaccine, the researchers relied on deep quantitative profiling of the T cell receptor repertoire.

What the authors observed across the whole study: According to the authors, only a limited number of new T cells may be recruited by each seasonal influenza vaccination.

For CDR1 and CDR2, the germline V gene lists SGHTA and FQGNSA. V was cut back by 5 bases and J by 0 bases, leaving a gap of 17 bases between them. From its cysteine to its phenylalanine, the CDR3 spans 16 amino acids. CDR3 DNA is the only sequence kept; it has 48 bases, read in frame from the first base. The TCR was taken from a man in his fifties or sixties who received an inactivated influenza vaccine. Donor details come from another sample of the same person, matched by shared clones. This material consisted of PBMCs from blood, taken around two weeks before vaccination. The sequence links TRBV7-2 to TRBJ2-7; TRBD2 could be the D gene, as 5 bases match. The CDR3 protein: CASSPQGSAFSYEQYF. The DNA sequence is TGTGCCAGCAGCCCCCAAGGTAGCGCCTTCTCCTACGAGCAGTACTTC.